This T cell receptor beta chain was sequenced during a study of blood T cell repertoires in COVID-19. Study overall: The study drew acute and convalescent COVID-19 samples from the United States, Italy and Spain. Sample material is recorded as cDNA or gDNA derived from T cells, B-cell-depleted T cells, or PBMCs.

This clone was found a few times. Per the authors' pipeline: Estimates of nucleated cell counts were drawn from the amplification of reference gene primers. Here immunoSEQ multiplex PCR was the method, and the copy in TCRdb shows in-frame clones only, minus some. V and J calls and clone size come straight from that table; D and trimming were deduced from the DNA. Among 200,000 to 250,000 clones listed, approximately 81% were seen once. The CDR3 runs to 18 residues. Germline CDR1 reads LNHDA; CDR2 reads SQIVND (reference sequence). V was trimmed by 4 bases and J by 3 bases, leaving 24 bases between them.

The sequence came from a man aged 45-60 years who had recovered from COVID-19. Sequences were obtained from peripheral blood. The J gene is TRBJ1-1, the V gene TRBV19; tentative D call: TRBD1 (6 bases). CDR3 coding DNA: TGTGCCAGTAGTAAAAGGGGAGTAGGGGGTCCCTTGGACACTGAAGCTTTCTTT. Translation gives CASSKRGVGGPLDTEAFF.